A single sample gave rise to the 10 T cell receptor beta chains below, sequenced in a study of shared clonotypes between healthy human individuals. Profiling relied on immunoSEQ multiplex PCR, and the TCRdb table lists in-frame clones only, not all of them. The sample contains roughly 2,500,000 clones, roughly 93% of which appear only once. The material sequenced was naive CD4+ T cells from PBMCs. Subset described: CD45RA+ positively selected. These TCRs come from a man aged 18 to 30 in good health. Some clones in this sample may be carry-over from other donors' samples.

In its sample, this clone was seen once. The sample holds other DNA sequences that translate to the same CDR3. The chain has TRBV19 and TRBJ1-5; 9 nucleotides line up with TRBD1. CDR3 length equals 16 residues. J gave up 2 bases and V 2 bases, and 4 bases lay outside the gene matches. Germline V gene sequence: CDR1 LNHDA, CDR2 SQIVND (reference sequence). This CDR3 reads CASSIWGQGGNQPQHF. The DNA for the CDR3 is TGTGCCAGTAGTATATGGGGACAGGGCGGCAATCAGCCCCAGCATTTT.

V is TRBV6-5 and J is TRBJ2-5; a possible D gene is TRBD1 (6 bases). In germline, CDR1 is MNHEY, CDR2 SVGAGI. This CDR3 has 14 residues. Between the trimmed V and J ends, which lost 5 bases and 4 bases, there was a span of 14 bases. DNA for the CDR3: TGTGCCAGCAGTGCCCGGAGAGGGGGAGAGACCCAGTACTTC. The encoded protein is CASSARRGGETQYF.

The chain recombines TRBV9 with TRBJ2-1; TRBD2 matches at 9 bases. CDR3 length: 17 residues. Germline V gives CDR1 SGDLS, CDR2 YYNGEE. V lost 7 bases and J lost 1; bases outside the gene matches: 12. Written as DNA, the CDR3 is TGTGCCAGCGGGTCTGCGGGAGGGCCTAGGTCCTACAATGAGCAGTTCTTC. Translated, it gives CASGSAGGPRSYNEQFF.

The chain links TRBV5-4 to TRBJ2-1; possible D gene TRBD1, 6 bases. Deletions cut 0 bases from V and 8 bases from J, with 18 bases between. CDR3 length: 16 amino acids. Germline V gene lookup returns CDR1 SGHNT and CDR2 YYREEE (reference sequence). The CDR3 bases are TGTGCCAGCAGCTTGGAGGGGACCAAAAGGGGGTATGAGCAGTTCTTC. This gives the protein CASSLEGTKRGYEQFF.

The rearrangement uses TRBV7-9 and TRBJ1-1, with D unclear. The CDR3 has 13 amino acids. Looked up from germline, CDR1 is SEHNR and CDR2 is FQNEAQ (reference sequence). V lost 6 bases to trimming and J lost 1 base, with 9 bases between them. CDR3 sequence: CASSGQTNTEAFF. DNA for the CDR3: TGTGCCAGCAGTGGGCAGACGAACACTGAAGCTTTCTTT.

This rearrangement joins TRBV11-2 to TRBJ2-2; D is unclear. V lost 1 base and J 7 bases, leaving 10 bases between the germline ends. CDR3 length: 14 residues. Germline lookup yields CDR1 SGHAT and CDR2 FQNNGV. In DNA, the CDR3 is TGTGCCAGCAGCTTAGCGGAGTACAGCGGGGAGCTGTTTTTT. This translates into CASSLAEYSGELFF.

This sequence joins TRBV6-1 and TRBJ1-1; 10 positions match TRBD1. Germline loops: CDR1 MNHNS, CDR2 SASEGT. The V segment lost 6 bases and the J segment 6 bases; nucleotides outside the gene matches: 10. CDR3 length: 15 residues. The CDR3 protein is CASRPPGQGFPEAFF. The CDR3 coding sequence is TGTGCCAGCAGACCCCCGGGACAGGGGTTTCCTGAAGCTTTCTTT.

The chain employs TRBV5-4 and TRBJ2-1, with TRBD2 matching 11 bases. With V trimmed by 2 bases and J by 4 bases, 5 bases remained unmatched. The germline gives CDR1 SGHNT, CDR2 YYREEE (reference sequence). This CDR3 is 16 amino acids long. CDR3 DNA sequence: TGTGCCAGCAGCTTTTCACTAGCGGGAGTATACAATGAGCAGTTCTTC. The encoded protein is CASSFSLAGVYNEQFF. The full variable domain, in which reference TRBV5-4 and TRBJ2-1 provide the parts outside the CDR3, is ETGVTQSPTHLIKTRGQQVTLRCSSQSGHNTVSWYQQALGQGPQFIFQYYREEENGRGNFPPRFSGLQFPNYSSELNVNALELDDSALYLCASSFSLAGVYNEQFFGPGTRLTVL.

The table lists this clone with a count of one. The chain carries TRBV6-1 and TRBJ1-2; D unclear. Germline V gene sequence: CDR1 MNHNS, CDR2 SASEGT. The CDR3 extends over 14 amino acids. Trimming took off 8 bases at V and 4 bases at J, with 17 bases between the two ends. CDR3 coding DNA: TGTGCCAGCCCGAAGGGCAACGGAGCCTATGGCTACACCTTC. This gives the protein CASPKGNGAYGYTF.

V and J are TRBV7-3 and TRBJ2-2, with D unresolved. The CDR3 has 13 amino acids. The V end lost 5 bases, the J end lost 5 bases, and 9 bases lay between the germline ends. CDR1 and CDR2 (germline): SGHTA, FQGTGA. CDR3 coding DNA: TGTGCCAGCAGCCCGTCATTGACCGGGGAGCTGTTTTTT. As protein: CASSPSLTGELFF.